This T cell receptor (beta chain) is drawn from a study of blood T cell repertoires in COVID-19. Generated by immunoSEQ multiplex PCR, the TCRdb table keeps only in-frame clones and is missing some. The table shows 150,000 to 170,000 clones, with roughly 80% occurring only once. Sequenced sample: peripheral blood. The TCR comes from a woman aged 55 to 70 with acute or convalescent COVID-19.

CDR3 residues: CASSPTRAVNSYEQYF. CDR3 nucleotides: TGCGCCAGCAGCCCCACCAGGGCAGTGAACTCCTACGAGCAGTACTTC. The chain uses TRBV5-1 and TRBJ2-7; TRBD1 might be the D (5 bases). CDR1 SGHRS and CDR2 YFSETQ come from the germline V gene. V dropped 4 bases and J dropped 0 bases, with 17 bases sitting between them. The CDR3 length is 16 residues.